This T cell receptor beta chain was sequenced in a study of vaccination effects on CD4 cells after COVID-19 (dated by TCRdb to between 2020 and 2023). With respect to the entire study: Two doses of either the BNT162b2 or the mRNA-1273 mRNA SARS-CoV-2 vaccine were administered to participants. Pre-vaccine samples from a couple of convalescent patients were drawn 16 days and one week before the first dose, 142 and 148 days after COVID-19 diagnosis. In both COVID-19 convalescent patients and infection-naive vaccine recipients, the study compared SARS-CoV-2 spike-specific CD4+ TCR repertoires from before mRNA vaccination with those from after it. A total of 10 COVID-19 convalescent patients and a handful of SARS-CoV-2-naive healthy vaccine recipients were included in the full study. In the study, cultures from other donors were sequenced using the Oncomine TCR Beta short-read assay on an Illumina iSeq 100. The paper as a whole reports these results and caveats: Limitations of the study were the small number of convalescent patients and the absence of early post-infection timepoints. Both infection-induced and vaccine-induced clones contracted markedly at late post-vaccination timepoints, which is consistent with waning T cell responses. Among convalescent patients, the spike-reactive repertoire after vaccination was made up mainly of new vaccine-induced clones that were largely distinct from the clones induced by infection.

Library generation was performed with the immunoSEQ multiplex PCR assay. DNA from the cultured, isolated CD4+ T cells was subjected to TCR beta CDR3 sequencing. As for the original processing: Non-productive TCR sequences were discarded, and reads were trimmed to the CDR3 region, with only CDR3s of 7 or more amino acids retained. Antigen-specific clonotypes were identified using the MANAFEST web app by comparison of expansion in peptide wells against reference cultures. To count as positive, a clone had to show expansion at FDR<0.05 compared with the reference and with all other wells, an odds ratio above 5, and a frequency above 0.1% in two replicate wells. Cross-reactive clonotypes were defined as significantly expanded in SARS-CoV-2 spike wells and in at least one common cold coronavirus spike condition. CDR3 similarity was assessed by Levenshtein distance using the stringdist R package, and unrooted trees were constructed with ape in R 3.6.1. The source is immuneACCESS, and TCRdb retained only in-frame sequences with V and J called. Part of the clones is not carried over; for the studies checked, unresolved V genes explain less than half of this, and the remainder is unexplained. Clonal size and the V and J genes are those of that table, whereas D and trimming came from the DNA. The table for this sample lists under 65,000 clones; more than 65% of them were counted only once. Of the sample, 5.5% is held by the ten largest clones.

This clone was seen a single time. It lacks a known antigen. The input lacks base qualities; no much larger clone sits a single base away. To identify antigen-specific CD4+ T cell clonotypes by their expansion, the ViraFEST assay first stimulated PBMC with viral peptide pools and then applied TCR sequencing. After approximately eleven days of culture, CD4+ T cells were isolated with the EasySep CD4+ T cell isolation kit. Convalescent patients had PCR-confirmed SARS-CoV-2 infection between March and December 2020, before Alpha, Beta and Delta variants emerged in the United States. Each well held under 2.5 million PBMC cultured in IMDM containing around 5% human AB serum, 8.5 to 10 IU/ml IL-2 and gentamicin, along with around 11 ug/ml peptides. A peptide pool from HIV-1 Nef was used as the negative control culture condition. On days 3 and 7, half of the culture medium was replaced with fresh IL-2-containing medium. Unless noted otherwise, every peptide stimulation condition was cultured in triplicate wells. PBMC were separated from whole blood using Ficoll-Paque Plus gradient centrifugation and were then either cryopreserved at -140C or used fresh. The QIAamp micro DNA kit was used to extract genomic DNA from the cultured CD4+ T cells.

The sample here was CD4+ T cells from PBMCs cultured with HIV peptides, taken before COVID-19 vaccination. The sample's cell subset or site label is to be understood as: HIV-1 Nef peptide pool negative control/reference culture. The sequence was obtained from a human donor who had a prior SARS-CoV-2 infection.

For the CDR3, the sequence is CASSLNPPNEKLFF. The DNA is TGTGCCAGCAGCTTGAACCCTCCGAATGAAAAACTGTTTTTT. This receptor chain uses TRBV5-5 and TRBJ1-4; confidence is insufficient to name the D gene. Taken from the germline V gene (reference sequence), the CDR1 and CDR2 loops are SGHKS and YYEKEE. From cysteine to phenylalanine, the CDR3 is 14 amino acids long. Only CDR3 DNA remains: 42 bases, in frame from the first base. Cut back by 1 base and 5 bases, the V and J ends lie 9 bases apart.